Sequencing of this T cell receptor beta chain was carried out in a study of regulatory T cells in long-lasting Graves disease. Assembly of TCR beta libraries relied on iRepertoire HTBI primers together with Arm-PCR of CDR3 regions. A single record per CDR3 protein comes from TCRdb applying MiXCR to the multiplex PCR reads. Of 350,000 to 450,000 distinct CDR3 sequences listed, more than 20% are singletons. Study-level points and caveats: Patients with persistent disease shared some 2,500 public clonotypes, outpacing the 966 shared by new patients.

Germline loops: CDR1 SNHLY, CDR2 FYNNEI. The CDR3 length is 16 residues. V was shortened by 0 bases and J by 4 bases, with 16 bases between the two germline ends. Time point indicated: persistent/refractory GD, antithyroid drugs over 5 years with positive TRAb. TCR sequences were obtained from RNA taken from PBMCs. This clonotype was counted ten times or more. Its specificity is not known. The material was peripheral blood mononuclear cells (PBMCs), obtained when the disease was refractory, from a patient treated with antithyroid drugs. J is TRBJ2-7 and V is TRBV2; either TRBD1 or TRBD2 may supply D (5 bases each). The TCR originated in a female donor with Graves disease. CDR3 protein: CASSEAYAFGGYEQYF. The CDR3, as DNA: TGTGCCAGCAGTGAAGCGTACGCTTTTGGGGGTTACGAGCAGTACTTC.